This T cell receptor beta chain comes out of a study of human T cells and chemical hapten exposure. Study-wide context: Predominantly women, the patients had alopecia areata, totalis or universalis.

Remarks on this clonotype: What it recognizes is unknown.

Trimming removed 3 bases from V and 4 bases from J, with 10 bases in between. The CDR3 is 14 residues long. The germline V gene encodes CDR1 LGHNA and CDR2 YNFKEQ. Findings and limits, study-wide: With alopecia, donors may have immune responses unlike healthy people's.

The sample's time point: patch test 2, 6 weeks after DPC sensitization. Treatment described: therapeutic diphenylcyclopropenone sensitization with weekly scalp DPC. TCRdb passed the RACE reads through MiXCR, listing each CDR3 protein once. The profile covers about 81,000 distinct CDR3 sequences, with roughly a tenth appearing a single time and 2% to 2.5% taken by the ten largest. The rearrangement joins TRBV4-2 to TRBJ1-5; possibly TRBD1 for D (6 bases). Sequenced here: whole blood, sampled in connection with sensitization to the hapten diphenylcyclopropenone (DPC). The clonotype was recovered from a woman in her 30s with alopecia areata. Some clones in this sample may be carry-over from other donors' samples. In DNA, the CDR3 is TGTGCCAGCAGCCAGTCGACAGGTAATCAGCCCCAGCATTTT. Encoded protein: CASSQSTGNQPQHF.